The clone carrying this T cell receptor (beta chain) was seen only a few times. This was the immunoSEQ v3 assay. TCRdb keeps only in-frame clones here, not all; method: immunoSEQ multiplex PCR. The table has about 59,000 clones, around 67% seen once. This specimen comes from a study of TIL therapy for anti-PD-1-resistant metastatic lung cancer. The V gene lost 5 bases and the J gene lost 5 bases, with 11 bases spanning the gap. Germline CDR1 MGHRA, CDR2 YSYEKL. This CDR3 is 13 amino acids long. Time point: pre-treatment sample, taken before nivolumab and TIL therapy. Material: blood, obtained at baseline. The chain employs TRBV4-1 and TRBJ2-3, with unresolved D. This sequence was found in a person aged 25 to 80 with non-small cell lung cancer. The CDR3 DNA reads as TGCGCCAGCAGCTCAAGTCCCAGAGATACGCAGTATTTT. This gives the protein CASSSSPRDTQYF.